This T cell receptor beta chain was profiled in a study of blood T cell repertoires in COVID-19. Overall study context: There were acute and convalescent COVID-19 samples, and they came from the United States, Italy and Spain. In each case, the material was cDNA or gDNA derived from T cells, B-cell-depleted T cells, or PBMCs.

V lost 1 base, J lost 4 bases, and 10 bases lay in between. CDR3 length: 15 residues. Germline V gene sequence: CDR1 SGHDN, CDR2 FVKESK. In the original workflow: From reference gene primer amplification, estimates of nucleated cell counts were derived. Using immunoSEQ multiplex PCR, the repertoire was profiled, and TCRdb retains in-frame clones only, with some absent. That table gives V, J and clone size, and the DNA gave D and trimming. The sample carries under 150,000 clones, roughly 85% recorded once. This receptor was obtained from a man aged 25-45 years with acute or convalescent COVID-19. This chain links TRBV14 with TRBJ2-2; D unresolved. Sequencing was carried out using peripheral blood. The CDR3 bases are TGTGCCAGCAGCCAAGTCGTGGCCCCCACCGGGGAGCTGTTTTTT. Protein sequence: CASSQVVAPTGELFF.